These 9 T cell receptor beta chains were all obtained from the same sample, sequenced in a study of CD8+CD57+ T cells in acquired aplastic anemia. It was genomic DNA that served as the template for profiling TCR beta VDJ and CDR3. MiXCR, run by TCRdb on the reads, gives a single entry per CDR3 protein. The table shows about 130,000 distinct CDR3 sequences, with about half occurring only once. The sequenced sample was sorted CD4+, CD8+, or CD8+CD57+ T cells (not recorded which) from PBMCs. The source of these receptors is a human donor in good health, serving as a control.

This clonotype was counted a single time. Germline and junction disagree at one end, which may indicate a read error. The V gene is TRBV12-3 or TRBV12-4, the J gene TRBJ1-2; 9 bases are shared with TRBD1. The CDR3 extends over 13 amino acids. The CDR3 DNA sequence: TGTGCCAGCAGGGGGACAGGGCAAACTGGCTATACCTTC. Amino acids: CASRGTGQTGYTF.

This clonotype has at least ten counts. The J gene is TRBJ2-7, the V gene TRBV20-1, with 11 bases lining up with TRBD2. Unmatched junction bases numbered 7, after V lost 6 bases and J lost 6 bases. Germline CDR1 is DFQATT and CDR2 is SNEGSKA (reference sequence). CDR3 length: 13 residues. The CDR3 nucleotides read TGCAGTGCCAGGACTAGCGGGCCCTCCGAGCAGTACTTC. Residues: CSARTSGPSEQYF.

The rearrangement joins TRBV10-3 to TRBJ1-1; D is uncertain. V was shortened by 7 bases and J by 10 bases, with 16 bases between the two germline ends. The CDR3 totals 12 residues. CDR1 and CDR2 (germline): ENHRY, SYGVKD. DNA for the CDR3: TGTGCCATCATGGGTCCTGGGGAAGGAGCTTTCTTT. Translated: CAIMGPGEGAFF.

This chain uses TRBV2 with TRBJ1-2, with TRBD1 as a possible D gene (5 bases). The CDR3 consists of 13 residues. Between the trimmed V and J ends, which lost 4 bases and 4 bases, there was a span of 10 bases. Germline assignment: CDR1 SNHLY and CDR2 FYNNEI. The DNA of the CDR3 is TGTGCCAGCAGTGGGGGGGGTTCCTATGGCTACACCTTC. This codes for CASSGGGSYGYTF.

CDR3 in DNA: TGTGCCAGCAGCGTGGGGGGAATGAATAGCTACGAGCAGTACTTC. Its translation: CASSVGGMNSYEQYF. The chain couples TRBV28 to TRBJ2-7; possible D gene TRBD2, 6 bases. Germline V gene lookup returns CDR1 MDHEN and CDR2 SYDVKM. The V end lost 6 bases, the J end lost 3 bases, and 18 bases lay between the germline ends. The CDR3 sequence is 15 residues long.

By frequency in the sample, this clonotype is medium-sized. The V gene is TRBV2, the J gene TRBJ1-2, with TRBD1 matching over 8 bases. In germline, CDR1 is SNHLY, CDR2 FYNNEI. This CDR3 spans 13 amino acids. The junction had 3 bases not matched to a gene; V was cut back by 6 bases and J by 3 bases. This chain's CDR3 is CASRGQVHYGYTF. In DNA form, the CDR3 reads TGTGCCAGCAGGGGACAGGTGCACTATGGCTACACCTTC.

V gene TRBV5-1 combines with J gene TRBJ2-6, with D possibly TRBD1 on 6 matching bases. The V end was cut by 2 bases, the J end by 4 bases, with 10 bases between. CDR3 length: 15 amino acids. Looked up from germline, CDR1 is SGHRS and CDR2 is YFSETQ. The CDR3 nucleotides read TGCGCCAGCAGCTTCCAGGGGATGGGGGCCAACGTCCTGACTTTC. Translation gives CASSFQGMGANVLTF.

The rearrangement links TRBV9 to TRBJ1-1; 9 bases align to TRBD1. Germline values: CDR1 SGDLS, CDR2 YYNGEE. This CDR3 is 14 amino acids long. V shed 2 bases, J shed 5 bases, and the junction held 4 bases outside the gene matches. The CDR3: CASSVGQGPTEAFF. The DNA for the CDR3 is TGTGCCAGCAGCGTGGGACAGGGCCCAACTGAAGCTTTCTTT.

The chain is built from TRBV19 and TRBJ2-3; a possible D gene is TRBD1 (5 bases). The end of the DNA is better explained by TRBJ1-5, so the J call may be wrong. Germline loops: CDR1 LNHDA, CDR2 SQIVND (reference sequence). The CDR3 is 16 residues long. The DNA for the CDR3 is TGTGCCAGTAGTCCAACGAACGCGGGGGGAAGGGATACGCAGCATTTT. This sequence encodes CASSPTNAGGRDTQHF.